Below are 14 T cell receptor beta chains sequenced from a single sample in a study of shared clonotypes between healthy human individuals. Using immunoSEQ multiplex PCR, the repertoire was profiled, and TCRdb retains in-frame clones only, with some absent. The profile shows nearly 1,000,000 clones, approximately 80% of them singletons. Sequenced: memory CD4+ T cells sorted from blood. Subset given: CD45RA-negative fraction. The source of these receptors is a man between 18 and 29 years old in good health.

The chain combines TRBV5-1 with TRBJ2-7, with 13 bases lining up with TRBD2. CDR3 length: 16 amino acids. V lost 4 bases, J lost 4 bases, and 8 bases stayed unmatched. CDR1 and CDR2 (germline): SGHRS, YFSETQ. In DNA, the CDR3 is TGCGCCAGCAGCCCCGGGACTAGCGGGATTAGATACGAGCAGTACTTC. This gives the protein CASSPGTSGIRYEQYF.

The DNA of the CDR3 is TGTGCCAGCAAGCGGGGGACCGGGGAGCTGTTTTTT. Translation: CASKRGTGELFF. The chain has TRBV28 and TRBJ2-2; TRBD2 aligns across 8 bases. The CDR3 is made up of 12 amino acids. V was pared by 7 bases and J by 5 bases, with 0 bases of the junction left unmatched. Germline CDR1 reads MDHEN; CDR2 reads SYDVKM.

J is TRBJ2-3 and V is TRBV21-1. TRBV21-1 represents a pseudogene. The CDR3 has 14 amino acids. Here the CDR3 DNA reads TGTGCCAGCAGCAAAAAAGGCGGCACAGATACGCAGTATTTT. It codes for CASSKKGGTDTQYF.

The gene calls are TRBV28 and TRBJ2-7; 9 nucleotides align to TRBD1. After removal of 7 bases from V and 6 bases from J, the junction contained 10 bases not matched to a gene. In germline, CDR1 is MDHEN, CDR2 SYDVKM. The CDR3 has 14 residues. As DNA, the CDR3 is TGTGCCAGCATCAAGGACAGGGGTAACCTCGAGCAGTACTTC. Protein product: CASIKDRGNLEQYF.

This sequence joins TRBV6-1 and TRBJ2-5; D is ambiguous. Germline V gives CDR1 MNHNS, CDR2 SASEGT. The V end lost 8 bases, the J end lost 5 bases, and 6 bases lay between the germline ends. CDR3 length: 10 amino acids. The CDR3 bases are TGTGCCAGCGGGCAGGAGACCCAGTACTTC. Its translation: CASGQETQYF.

CDR3 in DNA: TGTGCCAGCAACCCCGGGGCTAACTATGGCTACACCTTC. This codes for CASNPGANYGYTF. The chain recombines TRBV6-1 with TRBJ1-2; no firm D call. The CDR3 covers 13 residues. The V end lost 7 bases, the J end lost 0 bases, and 9 bases lay between the germline ends. Germline CDR1 is MNHNS and CDR2 is SASEGT.

This clone was recorded once. This chain links TRBV5-1 with TRBJ2-3, with 14 bases fitting TRBD2. In germline, CDR1 is SGHRS, CDR2 YFSETQ. The CDR3 has 17 residues. With V trimmed by 3 bases and J by 4 bases, 7 bases remained unmatched. The CDR3 protein is CASSSSGTSGGPDTQYF. As DNA, the CDR3 is TGCGCCAGCAGCTCGAGTGGGACTAGCGGGGGCCCAGATACGCAGTATTTT.

In regard to this clone: A far larger clone is one base from this, pointing to a likely read error. Because the CDR3's place on the DNA is in doubt, the DNA is left out and the CDR3 is given as listed by TCRdb. The chain employs TRBV2 and TRBJ1-6. CDR1 SNHLY and CDR2 FYNNEI come from the germline V gene. The CDR3 extends over 13 residues, inclusive of both ends. This chain's CDR3 is CASSWGYGSPFHF.

CDR3 in DNA: TGTGCCAGCAACGTCGGTAACACTGAAGCTTTCTTT. Its translation is CASNVGNTEAFF. The chain employs TRBV7-9 and TRBJ1-1, with no clear D. V lost 7 bases and J lost 2, with 8 bases in between. Germline V lookup: CDR1 SEHNR, CDR2 FQNEAQ (reference sequence). This CDR3 comprises 12 residues.

The chain uses TRBV30 and TRBJ2-1; D is unresolved. V gave up 0 bases and J gave up 12 bases, with 9 bases separating them. Germline-derived CDR1 and CDR2 are GTSNPN and SVGIG (reference sequence). This CDR3 has 11 residues. The CDR3 DNA reads as TGTGCCTGGAGTGTACGTGCGGTGCAGTTCTTC. It is translated as CAWSVRAVQFF. The whole variable domain, filled in from reference TRBV30 and TRBJ2-1, reads SQTIHQWPATLVQPVGSPLSLECTVEGTSNPNLYWYRQAAGRGLQLLFYSVGIGQISSEVPQNLSASRPQDRQFILSSKKLLLSDSGFYLCAWSVRAVQFFGPGTRLTVL.

The gene calls are TRBV19 and TRBJ1-6; weak D call: TRBD1 (5 bases). This CDR3 has 14 amino acids. The germline V gene encodes CDR1 LNHDA and CDR2 SQIVND (reference sequence). Trimming left V 1 base short and J 10 bases short, with 11 bases between. CDR3: CASSIVRGSSPLHF. The CDR3 nucleotides read TGTGCCAGTAGTATAGTAAGGGGCTCATCACCCCTCCACTTT. Filled out from reference TRBV19 and TRBJ1-6, the complete variable domain reads DGGITQSPKYLFRKEGQNVTLSCEQNLNHDAMYWYRQDPGQGLRLIYYSQIVNDFQKGDIAEGYSVSREKKESFPLTVTSAQKNPTAFYLCASSIVRGSSPLHFGNGTRLTVT.

The rearrangement links TRBV5-6 to TRBJ1-5; a weak D match, TRBD1 (6 bases). CDR1 is SGHDT and CDR2 is YYEEEE in the germline V gene. V lost 0 bases to trimming and J lost 1 base, with 11 bases between them. The CDR3 is 16 amino acids. Here the CDR3 reads CASSLGGGVSNQPQHF. The CDR3 DNA sequence: TGTGCCAGCAGCTTGGGTGGGGGCGTAAGCAATCAGCCCCAGCATTTT.

Here the CDR3 reads CASSPQAGGYAYEQYF. CDR3 sequence (DNA): TGCGCCAGCAGCCCACAAGCGGGAGGATACGCCTACGAGCAGTACTTC. The V gene is TRBV4-3, the J gene TRBJ2-7; 9 bases agree with TRBD2. Trimming removed 4 bases from V and 2 bases from J; junction bases left unmatched: 9. This CDR3 contains 16 residues. Per the germline V gene, CDR1 is LGHNA and CDR2 is YSLEER.

V is TRBV7-3 and J is TRBJ2-1, with D uncertain. CDR3 length equals 14 residues. The germline V gene has CDR1 SGHTA and CDR2 FQGTGA. V gave up 1 base and J gave up 6 bases, with 10 bases separating them. CDR3 sequence (DNA): TGTGCCAGCAGCTTAAATCCCTTTCCCAATGAGCAGTTCTTC. Protein: CASSLNPFPNEQFF.